These 14 T cell receptor beta chains originate from one sample sequenced in a study of cytomegalovirus exposure and HLA in healthy donors. Profiled with immunoSEQ multiplex PCR; TCRdb holds only in-frame clones, not every one. The sample lists about 56,000 clones, approximately 92% occurring once. The sequenced material came from PBMCs. The receptors shown here come from a man aged 18-30 years in good health and CMV-seronegative.

The rearrangement uses TRBV5-1 and TRBJ2-3; 11 bases map to TRBD2. CDR3 length: 16 amino acids. Losses at the gene ends were 3 bases for V and 6 bases for J; bases not matched to a gene: 9. The V gene's germline CDR1 is SGHRS and CDR2 YFSETQ. In DNA, the CDR3 is TGCGCCAGCAGCTCCCAACTAGCGGGAGTTCTGGATACGCAGTATTTT. Its protein product is CASSSQLAGVLDTQYF.

This rearrangement joins TRBV9 to TRBJ2-7; 8 bases are a match to TRBD2. Germline loops: CDR1 SGDLS, CDR2 YYNGEE. The CDR3 extends over 16 amino acids. Trimming took 2 bases from V and 4 from J; bases not matched to a gene: 11. CDR3 sequence reads: CASSVGGAHSQYEQYF. The CDR3, as DNA: TGTGCCAGCAGCGTCGGGGGGGCCCATTCCCAATACGAGCAGTACTTC.

J is TRBJ2-7 and V is TRBV7-2; 9 bases are a match to TRBD2. This CDR3 spans 15 amino acids. The trim removed 5 bases at V and 3 bases at J, leaving 8 bases unmatched. Germline values: CDR1 SGHTA, CDR2 FQGNSA. CDR3 sequence reads: CASSLPSGKSYEQYF. The CDR3 region has the DNA TGTGCCAGCAGCCTCCCTAGCGGGAAAAGCTACGAGCAGTACTTC.

The CDR3 DNA is TGCAGCGTTGAAGCAACCCCGGCCGGGGAGCTGTTTTTT. This codes for CSVEATPAGELFF. The chain links TRBV29-1 to TRBJ2-2; D gene uncertain. Germline assignment: CDR1 SQVTM and CDR2 ANQGSEA. V lost 1 base and J lost 6, with 9 bases in between. The CDR3 length is 13 residues.

This clone is a singleton in its sample. CDR3 bases: TGTGCCAGCAGCTTGGTCGGACAGATATCTTTCTCTGGGGCCAACGTCCTGACTTTC. The encoded protein is CASSLVGQISFSGANVLTF. The V gene is TRBV5-6, the J gene TRBJ2-6; the D gene is possibly TRBD1 (6 bases). Germline-derived CDR1 and CDR2 are SGHDT and YYEEEE. Trimming took off 0 bases at V and 0 bases at J, with 16 bases between the two ends. The length of the CDR3 is 19 residues.

This sequence joins TRBV18 and TRBJ2-7; 9 bases fit TRBD1. The CDR3 loop spans 14 amino acids. CDR1 and CDR2 from the germline V gene are KGHSH and LQKENI. J lost 2 bases, V lost 5 bases, and 4 bases had no gene match. CDR3: CASSSGTGTYEQYF. The CDR3 region has the DNA TGTGCCAGCTCATCAGGGACAGGGACCTACGAGCAGTACTTC.

CDR3 sequence (DNA): TGTGCCAGCAGCTTAGGGAGCTATGAAGCTTTCTTT. Translating it yields CASSLGSYEAFF. The J gene is TRBJ1-1, the V gene TRBV11-2, with D hard to call. The CDR3 runs to 12 residues. CDR1 and CDR2 (germline): SGHAT, FQNNGV. The germline V and J ends were trimmed by 1 base and 7 bases, with 7 bases remaining between them.

With regard to this clone: Germline and junction disagree at one end, which may indicate a read error. The rearrangement uses TRBV7-7 and TRBJ2-1, with a weak D call TRBD2 (7 bases). CDR3 length equals 15 residues. Germline CDR1 reads SSHAT; CDR2 reads FNYEAQ (reference sequence). In DNA form, the CDR3 reads TGTGCTAGCAGTATCGGGCGGGAGAGGGGGAATGAGCAGTTCTTC. Its protein product is CASSIGRERGNEQFF.

The chain uses TRBV5-1 and TRBJ2-5; TRBD1 matches 12 bases. The CDR3 contains 15 residues. Trimming at V came to 4 bases and at J to 5 bases, leaving 6 bases not matched to a gene. Germline V lookup: CDR1 SGHRS, CDR2 YFSETQ. CDR3 DNA sequence: TGCGCCAGCAGCAGGGACAGGGGGCTGGGGGAGACCCAGTACTTC. Translated: CASSRDRGLGETQYF.

The V call is TRBV7-9, the J call TRBJ1-1; no clear D. Germline CDR1 reads SEHNR; CDR2 reads FQNEAQ (reference sequence). The CDR3 spans 14 residues. Trimming removed 1 base at V and 3 bases at J, with 9 bases between. The CDR3 coding sequence is TGTGCCAGCAGCTTAGTGGGCGGGGACACTGAAGCTTTCTTT. Protein sequence: CASSLVGGDTEAFF.

The chain recombines TRBV5-8 with TRBJ1-2; 8 positions match TRBD1. Trimming took 4 bases from V and 4 from J; bases not matched to a gene: 6. In germline, CDR1 is SGHTS, CDR2 YDEGEE. The length of the CDR3 is 14 residues. In DNA, the CDR3 is TGTGCCAGCAGCAACACAGGGGGGGCCTATGGCTACACCTTC. Its protein is CASSNTGGAYGYTF.

The chain employs TRBV28 and TRBJ1-3; 8 bases align to TRBD1. Trimming at V came to 6 bases and at J to 4 bases, leaving 11 bases not matched to a gene. From germline, CDR1 is MDHEN and CDR2 SYDVKM. The CDR3 runs to 16 residues. In nucleotides, the CDR3 is TGTGCCAGCAGAACCGGGACAGGAGGGACGGGAAACACCATATATTTT. Translating it yields CASRTGTGGTGNTIYF.

This chain connects TRBV4-3 to TRBJ2-7; TRBD2 matches at 8 bases. V lost 2 bases, J lost 4 bases, and 4 bases stayed unmatched. This CDR3 is built from 14 residues. CDR1 and CDR2 from the germline V gene are LGHNA and YSLEER. CDR3 DNA sequence: TGCGCCAGCAGCCAATTCAGCGGGAGTTACGAGCAGTACTTC. It specifies CASSQFSGSYEQYF.

The rearrangement uses TRBV5-1 and TRBJ2-7; the match to TRBD2 covers 7 bases. From germline, CDR1 is SGHRS and CDR2 YFSETQ. Germline trimming cut 4 bases from V and 2 bases from J; bases unmatched to any gene: 6. The CDR3 runs 14 residues. The CDR3: CASSPLAEAYEQYF. The CDR3 DNA reads as TGCGCCAGCAGCCCCCTAGCGGAAGCCTACGAGCAGTACTTC.